This T cell receptor (beta chain) was observed in a study of beta chain features in type 1 diabetes. Points from the study as a whole: Significant though moderate, a shortening of TCRB CDR3s appeared in all four CD4+ subsets of Type 1 diabetes patients. Compared with healthy donors, patients appeared to share more similar naive, central memory and regulatory TCRB repertoires.

TCRB transcripts that were expressed got sequenced, as all of the isolated RNA had been reverse transcribed. Clones were sequenced by immunoSEQ multiplex PCR, and TCRdb holds only the in-frame ones, with some missing. The data contain hundreds of thousands of clones, 11% to 15% of them singletons. Averaging approximately 0.11 L, one heparinised blood draw was given by each donor. This CDR3 contains 15 residues. Germline CDR1 reads SGHAT; CDR2 reads FQDESV (reference sequence). Trimming cost V 5 bases and J 0 bases; bases outside gene matches: 4. As regards this clone: Its antigen is as yet unknown.

The clonotype comes from a young man with type 1 diabetes. Sequenced: naive CD4+ T cells from blood. V is TRBV11-1 and J is TRBJ2-3, with 8 bases lining up with TRBD1. The CDR3 DNA sequence: TGTGCCAGCAGCCCCGGACAGGGAAGCACAGATACGCAGTATTTT. Translation gives CASSPGQGSTDTQYF.